Listed below are T cell receptor beta chains from one sample, sequenced in a study of cytomegalovirus exposure and HLA in healthy donors. The method was immunoSEQ multiplex PCR; TCRdb's version includes in-frame clones alone and lacks a portion of them. The sample holds some 95,000 clones, roughly 75% seen once. The sequenced sample consisted of PBMCs. These receptors all come from a man between 25 and 39 years old in good health and CMV-seronegative. Each CDR3 is given with its conserved first and last residue. D genes are given only for firm matches. Rows give clone size only sometimes, using once, few, many, or a class for an expanded clone.

d_call	v_call	clone_size	j_call	cdr3_nt	cdr3_aa
.	TRBV6-5	few	TRBJ1-2	TGTGCCAGCAGCCCTCGCAGGGGTGACTATGGCTACACCTTC	CASSPRRGDYGYTF
TRBD1	TRBV6-6	.	TRBJ2-1	TGTGCCAGCAGCGACACAGGGGGCCCCTACAATGAGCAGTTCTTC	CASSDTGGPYNEQFF
.	TRBV14	few	TRBJ2-1	TGTGCCAGCAGCCAAGATAATACTCTCGAGCAGTTCTTC	CASSQDNTLEQFF
.	TRBV4-3	.	TRBJ1-2	TGCGCCAGCAGCCAAGGAGACAGTAACTATGGCTACACCTTC	CASSQGDSNYGYTF
.	TRBV30	.	TRBJ1-2	TGTGCCTGGAGGTTTTCTAGGAACTATGGCTACACCTTC	CAWRFSRNYGYTF
TRBD1	TRBV19	.	TRBJ2-7	TGTGCCAGTAGTGCCGGGACAGGGATTGGCGAGCAGTACTTC	CASSAGTGIGEQYF
.	TRBV30	.	TRBJ1-2	TGTGCCTGGAGTGTACGCGGAAGAGGCTACACCTTC	CAWSVRGRGYTF
TRBD2	TRBV5-1	.	TRBJ2-7	TGCGCCAGCCCTGGTATCCGCCCGGGACTAGGTATCTACGAGCAGTACTTC	CASPGIRPGLGIYEQYF
TRBD2	TRBV7-6	.	TRBJ2-1	TGTGCCAGCAGCTCGGTAGCTAGCGGGGTGGATGAGCAGTTCTTC	CASSSVASGVDEQFF
.	TRBV2	.	TRBJ1-5	TGTGCCAGCATGAACAGTAATCAGCCCCAGCATTTT	CASMNSNQPQHF
.	TRBV15	once	TRBJ2-6	TGTGCCACCAGCACTGTGCTAGGCTCTGGGGCCAACGTCCTGACTTTC	CATSTVLGSGANVLTF